A single sample gave rise to the 26 T cell receptor beta chains below, sequenced in a study of T cell responses to AZD1222 COVID-19 vaccine (dated by TCRdb to the early 2020s). Interpreted using the paper, the time point label stands for: baseline before first vaccination. The treatment or condition label for this specimen denotes: meningococcal conjugate vaccine given as trial control. Library construction relied on the immunoSEQ multiplex PCR assay. In its TCRdb copy, this immuneACCESS table keeps in-frame sequences only and misses some clones. Where compared with another copy, unresolved V genes explain less than half of these, and the others have no known cause. For this sample there are 120,000 or so clones; about 89% appear just once. Approximately 10% of the sample is held by the ten biggest clonotypes. Sequencing was performed on peripheral blood, taken on day 0 of MenACWY control vaccination. The receptors shown here come from an adult in good health.

V and J are TRBV7-9 and TRBJ1-1; no clear D. CDR1 is SEHNR and CDR2 is FQNEAQ in the germline V gene (reference sequence). The CDR3 has 13 residues. Trimming left V 2 bases short and J 7 bases short, with 11 bases between. The CDR3 DNA reads as TGTGCCAGCAGCTTAACAGTCCCGAATGAAGCTTTCTTT. Its translation is CASSLTVPNEAFF. Full variable domain (missing parts from reference TRBV7-9 and TRBJ1-1): DTGVSQNPRHKITKRGQNVTFRCDPISEHNRLYWYRQTLGQGPEFLTYFQNEAQLEKSRLLSDRFSAERPKGSFSTLEIQRTEQGDSAMYLCASSLTVPNEAFFGQGTRLTVV.

The chain combines TRBV6-5 with TRBJ1-2, with no clear D. V lost 6 bases, J lost 8 bases, and 13 bases lay in between. In germline, CDR1 is MNHEY, CDR2 SVGAGI. The CDR3 has 12 amino acids. CDR3 protein: CASSQGFGGYTF. The CDR3 DNA reads as TGTGCCAGCAGCCAAGGTTTTGGGGGCTACACCTTC.

CDR3 in amino acids: CSSERELNTEAFF. In DNA form, the CDR3 reads TGCAGCTCCGAAAGGGAGTTGAACACTGAAGCTTTCTTT. The chain is built from TRBV29-1 and TRBJ1-1; D is ambiguous. Trimming cost V 8 bases and J 0 bases, with 13 bases left between them. The germline V gene encodes CDR1 SQVTM and CDR2 ANQGSEA. The CDR3 extends over 13 amino acids.

The rearrangement joins TRBV19 to TRBJ2-1; D gene ambiguous. Trimming cost V 5 bases and J 3 bases, with 11 bases left between them. The CDR3 is 14 residues long. Germline assignment: CDR1 LNHDA and CDR2 SQIVND (reference sequence). In nucleotides, the CDR3 is TGTGCCAGTAGTGAGGCAAACTTCTACAATGAGCAGTTCTTC. Its protein is CASSEANFYNEQFF.

As for this clone: The same CDR3 can be traced to other DNA sequences in this sample. The rearrangement joins TRBV24-1 to TRBJ2-7, with D unclear. Germline loops: CDR1 KGHDR, CDR2 SFDVKD. V dropped 2 bases and J dropped 4 bases, with 2 bases sitting between them. This CDR3 is 11 amino acids long. CDR3 in DNA: TGTGCCACCAGTGATTCATACGAGCAGTACTTC. It codes for CATSDSYEQYF.

V usage is TRBV9 and J usage is TRBJ2-3, with D unclear. The CDR3 sequence is 14 residues long. V gave up 0 bases and J gave up 2 bases, with 7 bases separating them. Germline V lookup: CDR1 SGDLS, CDR2 YYNGEE. The CDR3 protein is CASSVVGDTDTQYF. In nucleotides, the CDR3 is TGTGCCAGCAGCGTAGTTGGCGACACAGATACGCAGTATTTT.

J is TRBJ2-7 and V is TRBV5-6; 8 bases agree with TRBD1. In germline, CDR1 is SGHDT, CDR2 YYEEEE. The CDR3 contains 16 residues. The J segment lost 3 bases and the V segment lost 4 bases, leaving 12 bases of the junction unmatched. CDR3: CASSNLRDRSLYEQYF. CDR3 coding DNA: TGTGCCAGCAGCAACCTTCGGGACAGGAGTCTCTACGAGCAGTACTTC.

J is TRBJ2-2 and V is TRBV29-1; no clear D gene. Trimming took 3 bases from V and 0 from J, leaving 8 bases between them. Germline lookup yields CDR1 SQVTM and CDR2 ANQGSEA. The CDR3 totals 14 residues. In nucleotides, the CDR3 is TGCAGCGTTGAGGAACAGACGAACACCGGGGAGCTGTTTTTT. This gives the protein CSVEEQTNTGELFF.

The chain carries TRBV9 and TRBJ2-3; D perhaps matches TRBD2 (6 bases). Germline V CDR1 and CDR2: SGDLS, YYNGEE. This CDR3 comprises 15 residues. V was trimmed by 0 bases and J by 8 bases, leaving 16 bases between them. The CDR3 is CASSVASGTSSTQYF. The DNA of the CDR3 is TGTGCCAGCAGCGTAGCCTCCGGGACTTCGAGTACGCAGTATTTT.

The chain joins TRBV5-6 to TRBJ2-2, with D unclear. The CDR3 contains 16 residues. V shed 2 bases and J shed 1 base, with 12 bases lying between them. Germline V gene sequence: CDR1 SGHDT, CDR2 YYEEEE. The CDR3: CASSLAQNLNTGELFF. The CDR3 DNA reads as TGTGCCAGCAGCTTAGCACAGAACTTGAACACCGGGGAGCTGTTTTTT.

The chain combines TRBV7-2 with TRBJ2-1; 8 bases are a match to TRBD2. CDR1 SGHTA and CDR2 FQGNSA come from the germline V gene. This CDR3 contains 15 residues. V shed 5 bases and J 2 bases; nucleotides not matched to a gene: 5. The CDR3 loop is CASSVTSGPYNEQFF. The CDR3 DNA reads as TGTGCCAGCAGCGTTACTAGCGGACCCTACAATGAGCAGTTCTTC.

The chain employs TRBV4-3 and TRBJ2-5; 8 bases are a match to TRBD2. CDR1 and CDR2 from the germline V gene are LGHNA and YSLEER. CDR3 length: 16 residues. With V trimmed by 0 bases and J by 4 bases, 7 bases remained unmatched. DNA of the CDR3: TGCGCCAGCAGCCAAGATTTAAGCGGGAGAACAGAGACCCAGTACTTC. Translated: CASSQDLSGRTETQYF.

This sequence joins TRBV5-4 and TRBJ2-3; 8 nucleotides match TRBD2. The V and J ends lost 4 bases and 1 base, in that order; junction bases with no gene match: 2. The CDR3 has 14 residues. Germline CDR1 SGHNT, CDR2 YYREEE (reference sequence). CDR3 DNA sequence: TGTGCCAGCAGCCAGACTAGCGGCACAGATACGCAGTATTTT. This encodes CASSQTSGTDTQYF.

The genes are TRBV7-2 and TRBJ1-5, with D possibly matching TRBD1 (5 bases). The germline V gene has CDR1 SGHTA and CDR2 FQGNSA. V gave up 5 bases and J gave up 0 bases, with 11 bases separating them. This CDR3 has 15 amino acids. The CDR3 loop is CASSGGVFSNQPQHF. The DNA for the CDR3 is TGTGCCAGCAGCGGGGGGGTTTTTAGCAATCAGCCCCAGCATTTT.

The chain combines TRBV2 with TRBJ1-2; tentative D call: TRBD1 (5 bases). Germline V CDR1 and CDR2: SNHLY, FYNNEI. The V gene lost 6 bases and the J gene lost 4 bases, with 15 bases spanning the gap. The CDR3 is made up of 14 amino acids. The CDR3 DNA sequence: TGTGCCAGCAGCGTGACGGGACTGACCTATGGCTACACCTTC. Protein: CASSVTGLTYGYTF.

V gene TRBV27 combines with J gene TRBJ2-5; D remains ambiguous. V was cut by 2 bases and J by 6 bases, with 7 bases left in between. Germline V lookup: CDR1 MNHEY, CDR2 SMNVEV (reference sequence). The CDR3 length is 12 residues. The CDR3 DNA sequence: TGTGCCAGCAGTTTAGGTAGCCAGACCCAGTACTTC. Translating it yields CASSLGSQTQYF.

J is TRBJ1-5 and V is TRBV5-5; a weak D match, TRBD1 (5 bases). This CDR3 has 14 amino acids. Deletions cut 5 bases from V and 1 base from J, with 10 bases between. Germline CDR1 is SGHKS and CDR2 is YYEKEE (reference sequence). The CDR3 is CASSWDLSNQPQHF. CDR3 in DNA: TGTGCCAGCAGTTGGGACCTCAGCAATCAGCCCCAGCATTTT.

This chain's CDR3 is CASSYGSAGELFF. Written as DNA, the CDR3 is TGTGCCAGCAGTTATGGGTCAGCCGGGGAGCTGTTTTTT. The V call is TRBV6-5, the J call TRBJ2-2; the D is unclear. V lost 3 bases, J lost 6 bases, and 8 bases lay in between. Germline V gene data show CDR1 as MNHEY and CDR2 as SVGAGI. The CDR3 length is 13 residues.

V and J are TRBV5-1 and TRBJ1-3; TRBD1 matches 7 bases. Germline CDR1 is SGHRS and CDR2 is YFSETQ. J gave up 0 bases and V 0 bases, and 3 bases lay outside the gene matches. The CDR3 is 16 amino acids. The CDR3 DNA reads TGCGCCAGCAGCTTGGAGGGGGCTGACTCTGGAAACACCATATATTTT. The encoded protein is CASSLEGADSGNTIYF.

Regarding this clone: The junction and the germline gene differ at one end; a read error may be behind it. The gene calls are TRBV5-6 and TRBJ1-1; a weak D match, TRBD1 (6 bases). The CDR3 runs to 17 residues. CDR1 SGHDT and CDR2 YYEEEE come from the germline V gene. CDR3: CASRPTGKGGLNTEAFF. In nucleotides, the CDR3 is TGTGCCAGCAGACCAACGGGCAAAGGGGGGTTGAATACTGAAGCTTTCTTT.

The chain couples TRBV6-2 or TRBV6-3 to TRBJ2-1, with unresolved D. V was shortened by 6 bases and J by 6 bases, with 9 bases between the two germline ends. CDR3 size: 12 residues. Germline values: CDR1 MNHEY, CDR2 SVGEGT. The CDR3 nucleotides read TGTGCCAGCAGCACTCACGGCAATGAGCAGTTCTTC. Amino acids: CASSTHGNEQFF.

This clone has a single count. The chain links TRBV6-1 to TRBJ1-3; tentative D call: TRBD1 (5 bases). This CDR3 has 17 amino acids. Trimming removed 3 bases at V and 0 bases at J, with 15 bases between. Germline V gene lookup returns CDR1 MNHNS and CDR2 SASEGT. The CDR3 loop is CASSDASGGHSGNTIYF. In nucleotides, the CDR3 is TGTGCCAGCAGTGACGCAAGCGGGGGTCACTCTGGAAACACCATATATTTT.

The V call is TRBV27, the J call TRBJ1-5; a possible D gene is TRBD1 (6 bases). V was cut by 6 bases and J by 6 bases, with 15 bases left in between. The germline V gene encodes CDR1 MNHEY and CDR2 SMNVEV (reference sequence). This CDR3 is built from 14 residues. CDR3 in amino acids: CASRKGDPTQPQHF. The CDR3 nucleotides read TGTGCCAGCAGAAAGGGGGATCCAACTCAGCCCCAGCATTTT.

This rearrangement joins TRBV11-3 to TRBJ1-1, with D possibly TRBD1 on 5 matching bases. From germline, CDR1 is SGHNT and CDR2 YENEEA. This CDR3 is 16 amino acids long. The V end was cut by 5 bases, the J end by 1 base, with 17 bases between. The CDR3 coding sequence is TGTGCCAGCAGCCTTTTCAACAGGTTTCAGAACACTGAAGCTTTCTTT. Its translation is CASSLFNRFQNTEAFF.

The chain couples TRBV7-9 to TRBJ2-5; D is undetermined. Trimming shortened V by 5 bases and J by 5 bases, and 9 bases separated the two germline ends. CDR1 and CDR2 (germline): SEHNR, FQNEAQ (reference sequence). The CDR3 has 12 amino acids. The CDR3 sequence: CASSPGRETQYF. CDR3 nucleotides: TGTGCCAGCAGCCCGGGCCGGGAGACCCAGTACTTC.

V is TRBV24-1 and J is TRBJ2-5; D is perhaps TRBD1 or TRBD2 (6 bases each). Germline V lookup: CDR1 KGHDR, CDR2 SFDVKD. V was trimmed by 4 bases and J by 4 bases, leaving 9 bases between them. The CDR3 sequence is 13 residues long. For the CDR3, the DNA is TGTGCCACCAGTGACGGGGGCACAGAGACCCAGTACTTC. This sequence encodes CATSDGGTETQYF.